The entry that follows covers one T cell receptor (beta chain) sequence. The data belong to a study of blood T cell repertoires in COVID-19. Overall study context: COVID-19 samples collected from the United States, Italy and Spain covered acute and convalescent phases. Nucleic acid was either cDNA or gDNA, and it came from T cells, B-cell-depleted T cells, or PBMCs.

Sequencing used immunoSEQ multiplex PCR; TCRdb keeps in-frame clones, though not all of them. The data hold about 63,000 clones, with roughly 80% observed a single time. This TCR came from a human donor in a cohort sampled during active COVID-19. Sequencing was performed on peripheral blood.

This CDR3 is CASSLDWLPGAEAFF. The CDR3 DNA follows: TGTGCCAGCAGCTTGGATTGGTTACCAGGGGCTGAAGCTTTCTTT. The chain uses TRBV5-4 and TRBJ1-1, with D possibly matching TRBD1 (6 bases). The germline V gene has CDR1 SGHNT and CDR2 YYREEE (reference sequence). V dropped 0 bases and J dropped 6 bases, with 15 bases sitting between them. The CDR3 has 15 residues.